This T cell receptor (beta chain) is drawn from a study of T cell repertoires in cytomegalovirus infection. This clonotype was detected ten times or more. Its specificity is unknown. TCRdb re-called the reads through MiXCR, storing one row per CDR3 protein. This sample has approximately 1,000,000 distinct CDR3 sequences; approximately 30% occur once, and the top ten carry about an eighth. The CDR3 loop spans 18 amino acids. Germline CDR1 and CDR2: SGHTA and FQGNSA. V lost 5 bases to trimming and J lost 0 bases, with 17 bases between them. The chain recombines TRBV7-2 with TRBJ1-6; possible D gene TRBD1, 5 bases. The sequence derives from a human donor in good health (CMV status not recorded). Some clones in this sample may be carry-over from other donors' samples. The sample in question was cultured CD8+ T cells from PBMCs, obtained from culture after CMV antigen stimulation. This CDR3 is CASSPSVTESSYNSPLHF. The CDR3 DNA reads TGTGCCAGCAGCCCGAGCGTGACAGAGAGCTCCTATAATTCACCCCTCCACTTT.